This T cell receptor (beta chain) was identified in a study of blood T cell repertoires in COVID-19. The CDR3 runs 15 residues. Per the germline V gene, CDR1 is SGHAT and CDR2 is FQNNGV. The trim removed 5 bases at V and 5 bases at J, leaving 9 bases unmatched. In the original workflow: Reference gene primers were amplified, and this amplification served to estimate nucleated cell counts. Repertoires were generated with immunoSEQ multiplex PCR, while TCRdb's copy carries only in-frame clones and drops some. From that table come the V and J calls and clone size; the DNA was used to work out D and trimming. This sample has tens of thousands of clones, with just over 85% found just once.

Sequencing was performed on peripheral blood. This clonotype was sampled from a man aged 35 to 55 with acute or convalescent COVID-19. V is TRBV11-2 and J is TRBJ1-2; 9 nucleotides match TRBD1. CDR3 loop: CASSILTGGGYGYTF. CDR3 in DNA: TGTGCCAGCAGCATACTCACAGGGGGCGGGTATGGCTACACCTTC.